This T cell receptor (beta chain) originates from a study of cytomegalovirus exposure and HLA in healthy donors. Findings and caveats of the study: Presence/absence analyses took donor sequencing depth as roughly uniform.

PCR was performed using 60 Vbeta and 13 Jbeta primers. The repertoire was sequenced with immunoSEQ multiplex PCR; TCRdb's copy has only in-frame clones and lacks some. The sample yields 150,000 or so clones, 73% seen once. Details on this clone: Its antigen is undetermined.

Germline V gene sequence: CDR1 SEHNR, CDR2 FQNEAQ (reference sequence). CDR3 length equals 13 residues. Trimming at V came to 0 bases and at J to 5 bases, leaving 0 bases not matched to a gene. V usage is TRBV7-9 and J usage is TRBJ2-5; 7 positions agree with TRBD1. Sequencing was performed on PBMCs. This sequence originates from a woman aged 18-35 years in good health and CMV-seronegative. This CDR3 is CASSLARGETQYF. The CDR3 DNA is TGTGCCAGCAGCTTAGCCAGGGGGGAGACCCAGTACTTC.